The subject of this entry is one TCR beta chain. The Seattle site enrolled patients during active infection and followed them longitudinally. The data were taken from a study of blood T cell repertoires in COVID-19. Study information: PBMCs, B-cell-depleted T cells, or T cells provided the cDNA or gDNA that made up the material.

As handled by the study authors: Amplification of reference gene primers was used by the study to estimate nucleated cell counts. The protocol was immunoSEQ multiplex PCR, while the TCRdb copy is restricted to in-frame clones and leaves out a portion. The V and J calls and clone size come from that table; D and trimming were worked out from the DNA. The sample contains hundreds of thousands of clones, 87% of which appear only once. Trimming shortened V by 3 bases and J by 0 bases, and 9 bases separated the two germline ends. CDR1 and CDR2 (germline): LNHDA, SQIVND (reference sequence). This CDR3 has 15 residues.

The source material was peripheral blood. The TCR sequence derives from a woman in her fifties or sixties with COVID-19, enrolled during active disease. This sequence joins TRBV19 and TRBJ2-1; no definite D call. CDR3 sequence (DNA): TGTGCCAGTAGTATTAAGCGTAGCTCCTACAATGAGCAGTTCTTC. This gives the protein CASSIKRSSYNEQFF.